This is a list of T cell receptor beta chains from one sample in a study of T cells after yellow fever vaccination. TCRdb recomputed calls from the 5' RACE reads with MiXCR, one row per CDR3 protein. The sample consists of over 130,000 distinct CDR3 sequences, roughly 8% of them appearing once. This material consisted of CD4+ T cells sorted from PBMCs, taken 5 days after the yellow fever booster vaccination. The receptors shown here come from a man aged 30 to 45 who received the YFV17D yellow fever vaccine. The CDR3 runs from the conserved cysteine through the conserved F or W. The D gene is left open where the match is weak. The size field is filled for only some rows; it gives once, few, many or a size class.

TRBV20-1	.	many	TRBJ2-1	TGCAGTGCTAGAGTGGACCCCTCCTACAATGAGCAGTTCTTC	CSARVDPSYNEQFF
TRBV28	.	many	TRBJ2-7	TGTGCCAGCAGTATAGTCACAGGGAACGAGCAGTACTTC	CASSIVTGNEQYF
TRBV19	TRBD2	few	TRBJ2-7	TGTGCCAGTAGAACTAGCGGGAGCTCCTTCGAGCAGTACTTC	CASRTSGSSFEQYF
TRBV12-3/TRBV12-4	TRBD1	.	TRBJ2-3	TGTGCCAGCAGCCTTGGGGTGACAGGGATCACAGATACGCAGTATTTT	CASSLGVTGITDTQYF
TRBV7-2	.	few	TRBJ2-5	TGTGCCAGCGTCGCGTCGGAGACCCAGTACTTC	CASVASETQYF
TRBV5-5	.	many	TRBJ2-7	TGTGCCAGCAGCCCCACCGGGACTCACCACTACGAGCAGTACTTC	CASSPTGTHHYEQYF
TRBV7-2	.	many	TRBJ2-1	TGTGCCAGCAGGACTTCGAGTGAGCAGTTCTTC	CASRTSSEQFF
TRBV6-5	.	many	TRBJ2-4	TGTGCCAGCAGTTCGGGGCCCCCCAGAAACATTCAGTACTTC	CASSSGPPRNIQYF
TRBV7-2	.	many	TRBJ2-2	TGTGCCAGCAGCTTAGCGCCCCAGCTGAACACCGGGGAGCTGTTTTTT	CASSLAPQLNTGELFF
TRBV7-8	.	many	TRBJ2-4	TGTGCCAGCAGCTTAGTGGGCAGGGAGGACATTCAGTACTTC	CASSLVGREDIQYF
TRBV10-3	.	many	TRBJ1-6	TGTGCCATCAGTCAGGGCCTGAATTCACCCCTCCACTTT	CAISQGLNSPLHF
TRBV7-2	.	many	TRBJ2-1	TGTGCCAGCAGCTTATCGGGGAGCTCCTACAATGAGCAGTTCTTC	CASSLSGSSYNEQFF
TRBV11-2	.	many	TRBJ1-1	TGTTGGTTTGGGGAGGGTAAGAACACTGAAGCTTTCTTT	CWFGEGKNTEAFF
TRBV7-3	.	few	TRBJ2-2	TGTGCCAGCAGCTTAATCGGGGGTAGGAACACCGGGGAGCTGTTTTTT	CASSLIGGRNTGELFF
TRBV20-1	.	many	TRBJ1-2	TGCAGTGCTGGGTCCCTCAGAAGTGCCGGCTACACCTTC	CSAGSLRSAGYTF
TRBV3-1	.	many	TRBJ1-2	TGTGCCAGCAGCCAAGGATTTCAGAATAACTATGGCTACACCTTC	CASSQGFQNNYGYTF
TRBV19	.	few	TRBJ2-1	TGTGCCAGTAGTACGGACAGCGGGAAGTTGAATGAGCAGTTCTTC	CASSTDSGKLNEQFF
TRBV29-1	.	few	TRBJ2-5	TGCAGCGTGACAGTAGAGACCCAGTACTTC	CSVTVETQYF
TRBV6-6	.	many	TRBJ1-4	TGTGCCAGCCGGGACCCCCTTAATGAAAAACTGTTTTTT	CASRDPLNEKLFF
TRBV6-1	TRBD1	many	TRBJ1-6	TGTGCCAGCGGCGAAGACAGGGGGCGATCACCCCTCCACTTT	CASGEDRGRSPLHF
TRBV7-2	.	many	TRBJ1-1	TGTGCCAGCAGCTCCCCGGACATGGGTTTATTGAACACTGAAGCTTTCTTT	CASSSPDMGLLNTEAFF
TRBV10-1	TRBD2	many	TRBJ2-7	TGCGCCAGCAGTGAAAGAACTAGCGGGAGTTACGAGCAGTACTTC	CASSERTSGSYEQYF
TRBV5-4	.	few	TRBJ2-1	TGTGCCAGCAGCCTAGTCAGCGCCGGTGAGCAGTTCTTC	CASSLVSAGEQFF
TRBV3-1	.	many	TRBJ2-3	TGTGCCAGCAGCCAAGCTTCACTTCGCACAGATACGCAGTATTTT	CASSQASLRTDTQYF
TRBV6-6	.	many	TRBJ2-5	TGTGCCAGCAGTTACCGTGGGACCCAGTACTTC	CASSYRGTQYF
TRBV11-2	TRBD2	many	TRBJ2-7	TGTGCCAGCAGCTTAAGTGTTTTGGGGACTAGCGGGAGGGCCACAAGCGAGCAGTACTTC	CASSLSVLGTSGRATSEQYF
TRBV7-2	.	many	TRBJ1-6	TGTGCCAGCAGCTCCCGACAGGCCATTTATAATTCACCCCTCCACTTT	CASSSRQAIYNSPLHF
TRBV14	.	many	TRBJ2-5	TGTGCCAGCAGCCTGCGCGTTACCCAAGAGACCCAGTACTTC	CASSLRVTQETQYF
TRBV19	.	many	TRBJ2-1	TGTGCCAGTAGTGTCCTAATGACCTACAATGAGCAGTTCTTC	CASSVLMTYNEQFF
TRBV18	.	few	TRBJ1-1	TGTGCCAGCTCAACCTCTCTGCCAGGGGAAACTGAAGCTTTCTTT	CASSTSLPGETEAFF
TRBV12-3/TRBV12-4	.	many	TRBJ2-7	TGTGCCAGCAGAAGTTTGTCCGAGCAGTACTTC	CASRSLSEQYF
TRBV23-1	.	.	TRBJ2-7	TGCGCCAGCAGTCAATCGTGGAGCTCCTACGAGCAGTACTTC	CASSQSWSSYEQYF
TRBV20-1	TRBD2	many	TRBJ2-7	TGCAGTGCTAGCTTTCGACTAGCGGGTAACTACGAGCAGTACTTC	CSASFRLAGNYEQYF
TRBV7-9	.	many	TRBJ1-6	TGTGCCAGCAGCAAACAGGGCGGCGAGTCACCCCTCCACTTT	CASSKQGGESPLHF
TRBV29-1	.	many	TRBJ1-1	TGCAGCGTTCGAACCCCAAGGGAAGCTTTCTTT	CSVRTPREAFF
TRBV20-1	TRBD1	many	TRBJ1-1	TGCAGTGCCGTTGATGGGACAGCGAACACTGAAGCTTTCTTT	CSAVDGTANTEAFF
TRBV29-1	.	many	TRBJ2-5	TGCAGCATCTACCAAGAGACCCAGTACTTC	CSIYQETQYF
TRBV20-1	.	many	TRBJ1-3	TGCAGTGCCACAAGGCCCTCCTCTAACATATATTTT	CSATRPSSNIYF
TRBV28	TRBD1	many	TRBJ2-7	TGTGCCAGCAGTGGACCTCGGGGACAGGGGACCTACGAGCAGTACTTC	CASSGPRGQGTYEQYF
TRBV20-1	TRBD2	.	TRBJ2-1	TGCAGTGCTTCCACTCGTCCTAGCGGGGGAAATGAGCAGTTCTTC	CSASTRPSGGNEQFF
TRBV7-8	.	many	TRBJ1-1	TGTGCCAGCAGCGTGGACGTGAACACTGAAGCTTTCTTT	CASSVDVNTEAFF
TRBV18	.	many	TRBJ1-1	TGTGCCAGCTCACCATTTGGGAACACTGAAGCTTTCTTT	CASSPFGNTEAFF
TRBV27	TRBD2	.	TRBJ2-1	TGTGCCACCCGACTAGCGGGAAACAACAATGAGCAGTTCTTC	CATRLAGNNNEQFF
TRBV5-1	TRBD1	many	TRBJ2-7	TGCGCCAGCAGCTTGGAATTTCGGGACAGGATCCCCTACGAGCAGTACTTC	CASSLEFRDRIPYEQYF